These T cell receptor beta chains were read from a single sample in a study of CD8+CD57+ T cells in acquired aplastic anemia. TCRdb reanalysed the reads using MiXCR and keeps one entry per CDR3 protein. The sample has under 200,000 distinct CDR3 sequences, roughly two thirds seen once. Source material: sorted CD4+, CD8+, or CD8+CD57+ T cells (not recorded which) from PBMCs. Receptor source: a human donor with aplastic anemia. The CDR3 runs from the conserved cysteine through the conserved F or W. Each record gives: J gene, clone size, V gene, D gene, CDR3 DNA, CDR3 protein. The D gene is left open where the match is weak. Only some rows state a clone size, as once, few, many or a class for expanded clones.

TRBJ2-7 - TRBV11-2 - TGTGCCAGCGAAGACGACAATAACTACGAGCAGTACTTC CASEDDNNYEQYF
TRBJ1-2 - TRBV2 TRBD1 TGTGCCAGCAGTGAAGTCGGACAGGGGAAGGACTATGGCTACACCTTC CASSEVGQGKDYGYTF
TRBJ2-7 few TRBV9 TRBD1 TGTGCCAGCACCACCGGGACAGGAGGCGAGCAGTACTTC CASTTGTGGEQYF
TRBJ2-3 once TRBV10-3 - TGTGCCATCAGTGCCGGGACCACCACAGATACGCAGTATTTT CAISAGTTTDTQYF
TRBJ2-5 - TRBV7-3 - TGTGCCAGCAGCTTAGGAGTTCGGGACGGAGAGACCCAGTACTTC CASSLGVRDGETQYF
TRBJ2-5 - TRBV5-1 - TGCGCCAGCAGCGGCGCACCCGGGGGCAGAGAGACCCAGTACTTC CASSGAPGGRETQYF
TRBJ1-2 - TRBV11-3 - TGTGCCAGCAGCTCTGAGCGGGCGGGAGAATATGGCTACACCTTC CASSSERAGEYGYTF
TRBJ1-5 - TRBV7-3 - TGTGCCAGCAGCTTACCCAAGAGTGATATTCAATCAGCCCCAGCATTT CASSLPKSDIQSAPAF
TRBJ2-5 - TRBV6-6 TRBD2 TGTGCCAGCAGGGACCCCCGACTAGCGGGAGGAGAGACCCAGTACTTC CASRDPRLAGGETQYF
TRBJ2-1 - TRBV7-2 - TGTGCCAGCAGCTTAGCGGGGGGGACAATTTACAATGAGCAGTTCTTC CASSLAGGTIYNEQFF
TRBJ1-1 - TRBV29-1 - TGCAGCGTTGGTCGAACTGAAGCTTTCTTT CSVGRTEAFF
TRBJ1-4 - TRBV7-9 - TGTGCCAGCAGCCGCGTGGGTGGGACTAATGAAAAACTGTTTTTT CASSRVGGTNEKLFF
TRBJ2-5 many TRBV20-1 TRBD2 TGCAGTGCTAGAGCCGGAATGACTAGCGGGATGCAAGAGACCCAGTACTTC CSARAGMTSGMQETQYF
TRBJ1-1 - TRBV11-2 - TGTGCCAGCAGCTTACAGACAGGCTGGAACACTGAAGCTTTCTTT CASSLQTGWNTEAFF
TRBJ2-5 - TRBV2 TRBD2 TGTGCCAGCACTATTAGCGGGGGGAAGACCCAGTACTTC CASTISGGKTQYF
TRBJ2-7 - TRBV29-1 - TGCAGCGTATCCGGACAGACTACCTACGAGCAGTACTTC CSVSGQTTYEQYF
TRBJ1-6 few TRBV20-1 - TGCAGTGCTAGAGAACCCAGGGGAGGGTCACCCCTCCACTTT CSAREPRGGSPLHF
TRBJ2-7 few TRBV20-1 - TGCAGTGCTAGCCCTAGGACCGTCTACGAGCAGTACTTC CSASPRTVYEQYF